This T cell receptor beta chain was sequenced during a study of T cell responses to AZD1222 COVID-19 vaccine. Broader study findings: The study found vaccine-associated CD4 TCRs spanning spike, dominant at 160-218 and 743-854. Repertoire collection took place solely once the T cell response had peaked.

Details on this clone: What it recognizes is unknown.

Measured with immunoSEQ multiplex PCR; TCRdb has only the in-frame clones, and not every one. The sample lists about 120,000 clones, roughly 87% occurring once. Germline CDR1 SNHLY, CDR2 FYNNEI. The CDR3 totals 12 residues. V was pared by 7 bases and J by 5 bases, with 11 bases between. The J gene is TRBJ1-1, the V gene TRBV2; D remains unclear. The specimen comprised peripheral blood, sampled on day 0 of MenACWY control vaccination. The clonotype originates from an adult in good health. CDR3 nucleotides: TGTGCCAGCACCGTAGGGAGGACTGAAGCTTTCTTT. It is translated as CASTVGRTEAFF.